This T cell receptor beta chain was recovered during a study of blood T cell repertoires in COVID-19. The assay was immunoSEQ multiplex PCR, and TCRdb's table has in-frame clones only and misses some. The table has 250,000 to 300,000 clones, about four fifths seen once. Material for sequencing was PBMCs or T cells enriched from blood (not recorded which). The receptor's source is a man in his forties or fifties who had recovered from COVID-19.

CDR3 sequence: CASSWAGWNTGELFF. Written as DNA, the CDR3 is TGTGCCAGCAGTTGGGCAGGGTGGAACACCGGGGAGCTGTTTTTT. The gene calls are TRBV27 and TRBJ2-2; the D gene is possibly TRBD1 (5 bases). The CDR3 length is 15 residues. V was trimmed by 4 bases and J by 1 base, leaving 10 bases between them. The germline CDR1 and CDR2 sequences are MNHEY and SMNVEV (reference sequence).